Each of the 24 T cell receptor beta chains below was sequenced from the same sample in a study of CD8+CD57+ T cells in acquired aplastic anemia. Template material for TCR beta VDJ and CDR3 profiling consisted of genomic DNA. TCRdb ran MiXCR on the reads and lists one entry per CDR3 protein. Here the sample spans roughly 80,000 distinct CDR3 sequences, less than 85% being singletons. Patients chosen for sequencing had shown CD8+CD57+ cell expansion by flow cytometry. Specimen: sorted CD4+, CD8+, or CD8+CD57+ T cells (not recorded which) from PBMCs. The receptors here all came from a human donor with aplastic anemia.

This clonotype was counted at least ten times. The V call is TRBV12-3 or TRBV12-4, the J call TRBJ1-5; no clear D gene. Trimming cost V 2 bases and J 4 bases, with 6 bases left between them. This CDR3 region has 13 residues. The CDR3 is CASSLIENQPQHF. As DNA, the CDR3 is TGTGCCAGCAGTTTAATTGAGAATCAGCCCCAGCATTTT.

On this clonotype: One junction end disagrees with the germline gene, perhaps due to a read error. The CDR3 region is CASGLLPDVTEAFF. The CDR3 DNA reads as TGTGCTAGTGGTTTGCTCCCGGACGTCACTGAAGCTTTCTTC. The chain recombines TRBV12-5 with TRBJ1-1; D is undetermined. Germline assignment: CDR1 LGHNT and CDR2 FRNRAP. This CDR3 has 14 residues. Full variable domain (missing parts from reference TRBV12-5 and TRBJ1-1): DARVTQTPRHKVTEMGQEVTMRCQPILGHNTVFWYRQTMMQGLELLAYFRNRAPLDDSGMPKDRFSAEMPDATLATLKIQPSEPRDSAVYFCASGLLPDVTEAFFGQGTRLTVV.

The chain carries TRBV7-9 and TRBJ1-2, with TRBD1 identical over 7 bases. The CDR3 length is 15 residues. In germline, CDR1 is SEHNR, CDR2 FQNEAQ (reference sequence). With 5 bases clipped from V and 4 bases from J, the junction kept 10 bases outside the gene matches. The CDR3 loop is CASSQTGRVSYGYTF. In DNA, the CDR3 is TGTGCCAGCAGCCAGACAGGGCGGGTATCCTATGGCTACACCTTC.

On this clonotype: An end of the junction differs from the germline gene, which may be a read error. The CDR3 bases are TGCAGTGCTTCAGGGTTTAGCTCTACATTC. Protein: CSASGFSSTF. The genes are TRBV20-1 and TRBJ2-7; weak D call: TRBD1 (5 bases). The CDR3 length is 10 residues. CDR1 and CDR2 (germline): DFQATT, SNEGSKA (reference sequence).

The chain uses TRBV29-1 and TRBJ2-7, with 7 bases fitting TRBD2. The V gene's germline CDR1 is SQVTM and CDR2 ANQGSEA. The V segment lost 3 bases and the J segment 5 bases; nucleotides outside the gene matches: 10. The CDR3 spans 14 residues. In DNA, the CDR3 is TGCAGCGTTGAGGTCGCGGGAGAGGGCGACGAGCAGTACTTC. Its translation is CSVEVAGEGDEQYF.

The chain links TRBV7-3 to TRBJ1-2, with 7 bases aligning to TRBD1. V lost 5 bases, J lost 7 bases, and 10 bases stayed unmatched. The CDR3 runs 14 residues. In germline, CDR1 is SGHTA, CDR2 FQGTGA. The CDR3 region has the DNA TGTGCCAGCAGCCCGGTGGCAGGGGGTCTTGGCTACACCTTC. Amino acids: CASSPVAGGLGYTF.

J is TRBJ2-2 and V is TRBV10-3; D is ambiguous. V shed 4 bases and J shed 6 bases, with 24 bases lying between them. The germline gives CDR1 ENHRY, CDR2 SYGVKD. This CDR3 has 18 amino acids. CDR3 nucleotide sequence: TGTGCCATCAGTGGAGAGTTCAATTCGGAAGGAAGGTCCGGGGAGCTGTTTTTT. It encodes CAISGEFNSEGRSGELFF.

The V and J genes are TRBV11-1 and TRBJ2-1; D uncertain. The CDR3 contains 15 residues. Germline CDR1 and CDR2: SGHAT and FQDESV (reference sequence). The V end was cut by 6 bases, the J end by 5 bases, with 17 bases between. CDR3 nucleotide sequence: TGTGCCAGCAGTCTCCCAGAGAGGATGAACAATGAGCAGTTCTTC. Translating gives CASSLPERMNNEQFF.

This clonotype was detected a few times. The rearrangement uses TRBV7-8 and TRBJ2-7; D is perhaps TRBD2 (5 bases). Deletions cut 8 bases from V and 0 bases from J, with 11 bases between. CDR3 length: 13 residues. Germline-derived CDR1 and CDR2 are SGHVS and FQNEAQ. The DNA for the CDR3 is TGTGCCAGCGAGTCCGGGGACTCCTACGAGCAGTACTTC. It codes for CASESGDSYEQYF.

This clonotype has more than one count but fewer than ten. V gene TRBV25-1 combines with J gene TRBJ1-6; 8 nucleotides line up with TRBD1. CDR3 size: 13 residues. V shed 7 bases, J shed 10 bases, and the junction held 6 bases outside the gene matches. The V gene's germline CDR1 is MGHDK and CDR2 SYGVNS. The CDR3 coding sequence is TGTGCCAGCACCCAGGGGGCAGGGTCACCCCTCCACTTT. Translated, it gives CASTQGAGSPLHF.

V usage is TRBV11-3 and J usage is TRBJ2-3; D unresolved. The CDR3 runs to 12 residues. Trimming took off 4 bases at V and 5 bases at J, with 7 bases between the two ends. Germline V gives CDR1 SGHNT, CDR2 YENEEA. CDR3 nucleotide sequence: TGTGCCAGCAGCTCGTTTATAGATACGCAGTATTTT. Translation: CASSSFIDTQYF.

Turning to this clonotype: A read error may be the cause here, since a much bigger clone is one base away. The final CDR3 position lacks the conserved phenylalanine or tryptophan, pointing to a likely read error. The DNA is omitted, as the CDR3 cannot be located on it reliably, and the CDR3 follows TCRdb's listing. CDR3 region: CASSDVWAASGV. The rearrangement uses TRBV6-1 and TRBJ1-2; the D call TRBD1 from the table was never checked on the DNA. Ends included, the CDR3 has 12 residues. Germline CDR1 is MNHNS and CDR2 is SASEGT.

The chain joins TRBV7-9 to TRBJ2-2; D unclear. The CDR3 runs to 13 residues. The germline CDR1 and CDR2 sequences are SEHNR and FQNEAQ (reference sequence). V lost 5 bases, J lost 4 bases, and 8 bases lay in between. This chain's CDR3 is CASSIQITGELFF. The CDR3 DNA sequence: TGTGCCAGCAGCATACAAATCACCGGGGAGCTGTTTTTT. Using reference TRBV7-9 and TRBJ2-2 for the parts outside the CDR3, the full variable domain is DTGVSQNPRHKITKRGQNVTFRCDPISEHNRLYWYRQTLGQGPEFLTYFQNEAQLEKSRLLSDRFSAERPKGSFSTLEIQRTEQGDSAMYLCASSIQITGELFFGEGSRLTVL.

About this clonotype itself: Relative to the germline gene, one junction end is altered; a read error may explain this. The chain uses TRBV24-1 and TRBJ1-6; D is ambiguous. Germline assignment: CDR1 KGHDR and CDR2 SFDVKD. The CDR3 is made up of 15 amino acids. In DNA, the CDR3 is TGTGCCACCAGTGCTTTGACAAAAGATAATTCACCCCTCCACTTT. Its protein product is CATSALTKDNSPLHF.

Concerning this clonotype: One end of the junction is discordant with germline, which a read error may explain. The chain uses TRBV2 and TRBJ2-1, with D possibly matching TRBD2 (6 bases). The CDR3 is made up of 12 amino acids. Germline loops: CDR1 SNHLY, CDR2 FYNNEI. The CDR3 sequence: CASREGTYEQFF. The CDR3, as DNA: TGTGCCAGCAGGGAAGGGACTTATGAGCAGTTCTTC.

CDR3: CSAWGLGEETQYF. As DNA, the CDR3 is TGCAGTGCTTGGGGTCTAGGGGAAGAGACCCAGTACTTC. This chain connects TRBV20-1 to TRBJ2-5, with a possible D match to TRBD1 (5 bases). CDR3 size: 13 residues. Germline loops: CDR1 DFQATT, CDR2 SNEGSKA (reference sequence). V lost 5 bases to trimming and J lost 3 bases, with 13 bases between them.

There are many counts of this clonotype. This chain connects TRBV7-9 to TRBJ1-1; D is ambiguous. The CDR3 is 12 amino acids. V lost 4 bases, J lost 3 bases, and 6 bases lay in between. Germline V CDR1 and CDR2: SEHNR, FQNEAQ (reference sequence). This chain's CDR3 is CASSSWDTEAFF. The CDR3 nucleotides read TGTGCCAGCAGCTCATGGGACACTGAAGCTTTCTTT.

The chain is built from TRBV15 and TRBJ1-6, with D uncertain. Germline V gives CDR1 LNHNV, CDR2 YYDKDF (reference sequence). Deletions cut 5 bases from V and 8 bases from J, with 16 bases between. This CDR3 has 15 amino acids. The CDR3 coding sequence is TGTGCCACCAGCCCCTCGCCCCGGCCGGATTCACCCCTCCACTTT. Translating gives CATSPSPRPDSPLHF.

The genes are TRBV7-9 and TRBJ1-2, with 8 positions matching TRBD1. Germline V gene data show CDR1 as SEHNR and CDR2 as FQNEAQ (reference sequence). The CDR3 runs to 15 residues. Trimming cost V 1 base and J 3 bases; bases outside gene matches: 4. The CDR3 DNA sequence: TGTGCCAGCAGCTTAGGAGCAGGGGGCGACTATGGCTACACCTTC. Protein product: CASSLGAGGDYGYTF. Combining the CDR3 with reference TRBV7-9 and TRBJ1-2 gives the whole variable domain DTGVSQNPRHKITKRGQNVTFRCDPISEHNRLYWYRQTLGQGPEFLTYFQNEAQLEKSRLLSDRFSAERPKGSFSTLEIQRTEQGDSAMYLCASSLGAGGDYGYTFGSGTRLTVV.

The rearrangement links TRBV28 to TRBJ2-7, with unresolved D. The germline V and J ends were trimmed by 6 bases and 0 bases, with 6 bases remaining between them. The germline V gene has CDR1 MDHEN and CDR2 SYDVKM. This CDR3 contains 12 residues. DNA of the CDR3: TGTGCCAGCAGATCCCTCTCCTACGAGCAGTACTTC. Protein sequence: CASRSLSYEQYF.

V gene TRBV20-1 combines with J gene TRBJ2-7, with TRBD1 identical over 9 bases. Germline loops: CDR1 DFQATT, CDR2 SNEGSKA (reference sequence). After removal of 6 bases from V and 6 bases from J, the junction contained 12 bases not matched to a gene. The CDR3 loop spans 14 amino acids. The CDR3 loop is CSARPGQGVGEQYF. The CDR3 nucleotides read TGCAGTGCCCGGCCGGGACAGGGTGTCGGCGAGCAGTACTTC.

The rearrangement uses TRBV7-2 and TRBJ2-5; no definite D call. Looked up from germline, CDR1 is SGHTA and CDR2 is FQGNSA. The CDR3 has 12 amino acids. Deletions cut 8 bases from V and 1 base from J, with 8 bases between. The CDR3 sequence: CASSSFQETQYF. The CDR3 nucleotides are TGTGCCAGCTCGTCGTTCCAAGAGACCCAGTACTTC.

This clonotype was counted a few times. The rearrangement uses TRBV9 and TRBJ1-2, with D unresolved. Trimming pared 3 bases from V and 4 bases from J, leaving 7 bases between. CDR3 length: 12 amino acids. Germline assignment: CDR1 SGDLS and CDR2 YYNGEE. CDR3 region: CASSDQAYGYTF. CDR3 nucleotides: TGTGCCAGCAGCGACCAGGCCTATGGCTACACCTTC.

The rearrangement links TRBV7-3 to TRBJ2-2; maybe TRBD2 (5 bases). CDR3 length equals 13 residues. V lost 5 bases and J lost 4, with 8 bases in between. Germline V gives CDR1 SGHTA, CDR2 FQGTGA. CDR3 loop: CASSLAGTGELFF. CDR3 bases: TGTGCCAGCAGCCTCGCGGGCACCGGGGAGCTGTTTTTT.